This T cell receptor (beta chain) was profiled in a study of monozygotic twins with cystic fibrosis. Study-wide points: Monozygotic CF twins shared more identical nucleotide clonotypes than unrelated patients.

Sequencing was performed with immunoSEQ multiplex PCR; in TCRdb, only in-frame clones are kept and a portion is missing. The profile shows 13,000 to 15,000 clones, 80% to 90% of them singletons. To note about this clone: Its cognate antigen is unknown.

This CDR3 has 16 amino acids. Germline CDR1 SGHNT, CDR2 YYREEE (reference sequence). Unmatched junction bases numbered 10, after V lost 3 bases and J lost 6 bases. The material sequenced was blood. The source is a boy aged 5-17 years with cystic fibrosis. This chain connects TRBV5-4 to TRBJ2-2; 8 positions agree with TRBD2. The CDR3 loop reads CASSSGPGLESGELFF. The CDR3 bases are TGTGCCAGCAGCTCGGGTCCGGGACTAGAATCCGGGGAGCTGTTTTTT.